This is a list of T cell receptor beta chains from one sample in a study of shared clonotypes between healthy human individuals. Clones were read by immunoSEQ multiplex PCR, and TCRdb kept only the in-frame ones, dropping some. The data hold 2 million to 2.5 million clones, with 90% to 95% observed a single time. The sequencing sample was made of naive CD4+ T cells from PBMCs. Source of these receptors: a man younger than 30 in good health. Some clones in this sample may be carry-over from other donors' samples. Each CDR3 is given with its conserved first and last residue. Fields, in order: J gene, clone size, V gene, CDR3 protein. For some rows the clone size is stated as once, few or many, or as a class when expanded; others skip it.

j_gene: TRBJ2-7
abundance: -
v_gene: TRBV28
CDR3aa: CASNDPGTSGSYEQYF

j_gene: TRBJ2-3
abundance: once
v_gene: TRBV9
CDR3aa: CASSNPGTDTQYF

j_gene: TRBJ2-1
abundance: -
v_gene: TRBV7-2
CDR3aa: CASSLAVYNEQFF

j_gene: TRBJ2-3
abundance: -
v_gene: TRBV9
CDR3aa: CASRPGTPSTDTQYF

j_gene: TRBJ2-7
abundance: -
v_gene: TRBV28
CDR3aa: CASSIIAVPTYEQYF

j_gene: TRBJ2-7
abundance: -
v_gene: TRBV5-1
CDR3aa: CASSLLSQGTGKQYF

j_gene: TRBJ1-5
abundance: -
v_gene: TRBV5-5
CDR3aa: CASSETGGRNQPQHF

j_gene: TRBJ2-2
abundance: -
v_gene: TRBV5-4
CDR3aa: CASSLSLAGEVGELFF

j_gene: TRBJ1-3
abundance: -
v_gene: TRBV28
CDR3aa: CASSFGVASGNTIYF

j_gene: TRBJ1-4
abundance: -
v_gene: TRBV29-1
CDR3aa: CSFRGGEKLFF

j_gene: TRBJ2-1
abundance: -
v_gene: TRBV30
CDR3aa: CATVPPPTSEQFF

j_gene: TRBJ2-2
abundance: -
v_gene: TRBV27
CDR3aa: CASSLRQGPFTGELFF

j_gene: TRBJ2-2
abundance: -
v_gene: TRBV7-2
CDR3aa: CASRGSENTGELFF

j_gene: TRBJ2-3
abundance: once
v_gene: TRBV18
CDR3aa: CASSPPSGTITDTQYF

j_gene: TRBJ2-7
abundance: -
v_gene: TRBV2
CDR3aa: CASRPSPGVMQQYF

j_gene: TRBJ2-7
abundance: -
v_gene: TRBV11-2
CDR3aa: CASSFSIGGASYEQYF

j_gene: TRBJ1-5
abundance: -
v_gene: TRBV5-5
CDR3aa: CASSLGAGGGNQPQHF

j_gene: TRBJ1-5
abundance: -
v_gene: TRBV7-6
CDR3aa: CASSLSGGRANQPQHF

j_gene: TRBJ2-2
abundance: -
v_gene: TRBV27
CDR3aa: CASSLGTSTPRGTGELFF

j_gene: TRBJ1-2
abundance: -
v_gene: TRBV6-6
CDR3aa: CATGIGYGYTF

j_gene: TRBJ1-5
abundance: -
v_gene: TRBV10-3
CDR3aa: CATGGQGRNQPQHF

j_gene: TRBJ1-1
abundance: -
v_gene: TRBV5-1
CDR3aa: CASSLPQALNTEAFF

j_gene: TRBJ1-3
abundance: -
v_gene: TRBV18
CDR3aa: CASTRDSGNTIYF

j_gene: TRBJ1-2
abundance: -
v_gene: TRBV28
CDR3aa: CASGTKGSGYTF

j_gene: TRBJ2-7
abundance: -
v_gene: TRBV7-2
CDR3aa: CASSYMGQGSYEQYF

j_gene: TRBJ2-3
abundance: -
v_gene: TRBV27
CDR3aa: CARYTDTQYF

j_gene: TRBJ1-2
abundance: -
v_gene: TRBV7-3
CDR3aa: CASSLTGTGGHGYTF

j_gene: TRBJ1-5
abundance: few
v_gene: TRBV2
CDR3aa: CASSDTIHQPQHF

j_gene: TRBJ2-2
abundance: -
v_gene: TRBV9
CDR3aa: CASSVSGGGELFF

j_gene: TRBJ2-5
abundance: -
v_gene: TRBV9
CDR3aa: CASSQQGVSETQYF

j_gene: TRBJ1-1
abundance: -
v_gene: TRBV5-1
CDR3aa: CASSLFGAPGTEAFF

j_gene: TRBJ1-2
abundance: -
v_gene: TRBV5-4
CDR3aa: CASSLDGVYGYTF

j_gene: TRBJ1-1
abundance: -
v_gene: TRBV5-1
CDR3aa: CASSLSAGVAFF

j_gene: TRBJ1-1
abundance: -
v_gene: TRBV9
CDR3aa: CASSVASGGTEAFF

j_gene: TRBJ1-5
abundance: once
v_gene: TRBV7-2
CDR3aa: CASSFRAGVGDQPQHF

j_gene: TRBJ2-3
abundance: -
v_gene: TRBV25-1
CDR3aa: CASSEPRPSTDTQYF

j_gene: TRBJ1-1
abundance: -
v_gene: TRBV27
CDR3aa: CASSFRGIQDTEAFF

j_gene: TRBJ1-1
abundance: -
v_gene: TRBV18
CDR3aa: CASSPLTTEAFF

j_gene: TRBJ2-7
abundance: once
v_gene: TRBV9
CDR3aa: CASSVESGRTSEQYF

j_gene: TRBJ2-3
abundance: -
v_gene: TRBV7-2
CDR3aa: CASSLVLRPVTDTQYF

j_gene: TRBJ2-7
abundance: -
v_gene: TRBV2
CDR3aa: CASSVDRGYEQYF

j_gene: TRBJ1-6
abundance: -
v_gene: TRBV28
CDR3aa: CATQGGQGRSPLHF

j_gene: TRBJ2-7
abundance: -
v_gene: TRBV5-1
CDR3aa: CASSPSGTMSSYEQYF

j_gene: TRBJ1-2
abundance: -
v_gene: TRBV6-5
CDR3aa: CASSPDGTYGYTF

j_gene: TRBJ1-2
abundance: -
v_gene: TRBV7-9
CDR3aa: CASSLSKGASNYGYTF

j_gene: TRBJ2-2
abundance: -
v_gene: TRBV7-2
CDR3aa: CASRYSGGSTGELFF

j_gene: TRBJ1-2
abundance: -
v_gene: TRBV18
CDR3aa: CASSPGGEAYGYTF

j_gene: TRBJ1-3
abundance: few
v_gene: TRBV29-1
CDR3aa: CSVVDFPSGNTIYF